Listed here are 26 T cell receptor beta chains from one sample, sequenced in a study of T cell responses to AZD1222 COVID-19 vaccine. Profiling relied on immunoSEQ multiplex PCR, and the TCRdb table lists in-frame clones only, not all of them. The sample contains 100,000 to 150,000 clones, 88% of which appear only once. This specimen was peripheral blood, taken on day 0 of AZD1222 vaccination. The receptors were sampled from an adult in good health.

This chain uses TRBV12-5 with TRBJ1-5; 10 nucleotides align to TRBD1. Trimming took 5 bases from V and 5 from J; bases not matched to a gene: 3. This CDR3 region has 14 residues. Germline-derived CDR1 and CDR2 are LGHNT and FRNRAP. CDR3: CASGTGQGDQPQHF. The CDR3 DNA follows: TGTGCTAGTGGTACCGGACAGGGGGATCAGCCCCAGCATTTT.

V usage is TRBV5-6 and J usage is TRBJ2-1; TRBD2 agrees at 8 bases. The junction had 1 base not matched to a gene; V was cut back by 0 bases and J by 2 bases. The CDR3 has 15 residues. Germline V lookup: CDR1 SGHDT, CDR2 YYEEEE. CDR3 coding DNA: TGTGCCAGCAGCTTGGTTAGCGGGACCTACAATGAGCAGTTCTTC. Protein: CASSLVSGTYNEQFF.

This chain uses TRBV27 with TRBJ1-6; D ambiguous. Germline CDR1 MNHEY, CDR2 SMNVEV (reference sequence). The CDR3 is 15 amino acids. Trimming pared 3 bases from V and 8 bases from J, leaving 14 bases between. CDR3 coding DNA: TGTGCCAGCAGTTTGACGACGGTCTTGGATTCACCCCTCCACTTT. It is translated as CASSLTTVLDSPLHF.

V is TRBV11-2 and J is TRBJ2-2, with no clear D. The V gene's germline CDR1 is SGHAT and CDR2 FQNNGV. The CDR3 is 12 residues long. V shed 4 bases and J shed 6 bases, with 6 bases lying between them. The CDR3 DNA is TGTGCCAGCAGCTGGGGTGCCGGGGAGCTGTTTTTT. This sequence encodes CASSWGAGELFF. The full variable domain, in which reference TRBV11-2 and TRBJ2-2 provide the parts outside the CDR3, is EAGVAQSPRYKIIEKRQSVAFWCNPISGHATLYWYQQILGQGPKLLIQFQNNGVVDDSQLPKDRFSAERLKGVDSTLKIQPAKLEDSAVYLCASSWGAGELFFGEGSRLTVL.

The chain carries TRBV24-1 and TRBJ2-3, with D unresolved. The germline V gene encodes CDR1 KGHDR and CDR2 SFDVKD. CDR3 length equals 16 residues. Between the trimmed V and J ends, which lost 3 bases and 2 bases, there was a span of 14 bases. CDR3 sequence reads: CATSDVGNGITDTQYF. The CDR3, as DNA: TGTGCCACCAGTGATGTAGGTAATGGAATCACAGATACGCAGTATTTT.

The chain links TRBV5-6 to TRBJ2-7, with TRBD2 matching over 12 bases. Germline CDR1 and CDR2: SGHDT and YYEEEE. CDR3 length: 15 residues. The trim removed 3 bases at V and 5 bases at J, leaving 6 bases unmatched. The CDR3, as DNA: TGTGCCAGCAGCTCTCTAGCGGGAGGGAGGGACGAGCAGTACTTC. This codes for CASSSLAGGRDEQYF.

The chain couples TRBV5-6 to TRBJ2-7; 7 nucleotides line up with TRBD1. Germline lookup yields CDR1 SGHDT and CDR2 YYEEEE. CDR3 size: 14 residues. The V gene end was trimmed by 3 bases and the J gene end by 3 bases; junction bases not matched to a gene: 6. The CDR3 DNA is TGTGCCAGCAGCTATGGACAGGAGTTCTACGAGCAGTACTTC. Protein: CASSYGQEFYEQYF.

The V and J genes are TRBV6-5 and TRBJ1-4; no definite D call. The CDR3 length is 15 residues. V lost 6 bases to trimming and J lost 7 bases, with 18 bases between them. CDR1 is MNHEY, CDR2 SVGAGI, per germline. CDR3 protein: CASRSLHIEVEKLFF. The CDR3 DNA follows: TGTGCCAGCAGGAGCCTACACATAGAGGTTGAAAAACTGTTTTTT.

V usage is TRBV5-1 and J usage is TRBJ2-1; the D is unclear. The CDR3 covers 15 residues. The V gene's germline CDR1 is SGHRS and CDR2 YFSETQ. Trimming took 0 bases from V and 0 from J, leaving 7 bases between them. DNA of the CDR3: TGCGCCAGCAGCTTGGACCAGCCCTCCTACAATGAGCAGTTCTTC. It yields the protein CASSLDQPSYNEQFF.

The genes are TRBV28 and TRBJ2-1; tentatively, D is TRBD2 (5 bases). CDR3 size: 14 residues. V was shortened by 6 bases and J by 2 bases, with 11 bases between the two germline ends. Germline values: CDR1 MDHEN, CDR2 SYDVKM. The CDR3 DNA reads TGTGCCAGCAGATCTAGCAGACCCTACAATGAGCAGTTCTTC. This codes for CASRSSRPYNEQFF.

The chain carries TRBV4-2 and TRBJ1-4, with D maybe TRBD1 (6 bases). The germline CDR1 and CDR2 sequences are LGHNA and YNFKEQ. V was shortened by 1 base and J by 8 bases, with 11 bases between the two germline ends. CDR3 length equals 14 residues. CDR3: CASSQGGGTEKLFF. The CDR3 DNA reads TGTGCCAGCAGCCAAGGAGGGGGTACGGAAAAACTGTTTTTT.

The chain employs TRBV27 and TRBJ1-2, with a weak D call TRBD1 (5 bases). Germline V gene data show CDR1 as MNHEY and CDR2 as SMNVEV (reference sequence). The CDR3 covers 13 residues. Trimming cost V 3 bases and J 3 bases, with 8 bases left between them. DNA for the CDR3: TGTGCCAGCAGTTTCCAGGGAGACTATGGCTACACCTTC. Translation gives CASSFQGDYGYTF.

V and J are TRBV29-1 and TRBJ1-4; 9 bases are a match to TRBD1. Germline CDR1 SQVTM, CDR2 ANQGSEA. With 7 bases clipped from V and 6 bases from J, the junction kept 6 bases outside the gene matches. The CDR3 length is 13 residues. CDR3 region: CSASGQGYEKLFF. The CDR3 DNA is TGCAGCGCGAGCGGACAGGGGTATGAAAAACTGTTTTTT.

On this clone itself: Other DNA sequences within the sample encode an identical CDR3. The chain combines TRBV9 with TRBJ1-1, with a possible D match to TRBD1 (5 bases). The ends were cut back, 4 bases at V and 1 base at J, with 8 bases in the middle. The CDR3 is 13 amino acids. CDR1 and CDR2 (germline): SGDLS, YYNGEE. The DNA of the CDR3 is TGTGCCAGCAGCCCCGGGGGGAACACTGAAGCTTTCTTT. Translated, it gives CASSPGGNTEAFF.

The rearrangement joins TRBV6-5 to TRBJ2-1, with 9 nucleotides matching TRBD2. Trimming at V came to 4 bases and at J to 8 bases, leaving 9 bases not matched to a gene. The germline V gene encodes CDR1 MNHEY and CDR2 SVGAGI. The CDR3 loop spans 15 amino acids. The CDR3 DNA is TGTGCCAGCAGTTCGGGACTAGCTCGGTCCTATGAGCAGTTCTTC. Its protein is CASSSGLARSYEQFF.

This chain uses TRBV6-5 with TRBJ2-7; no reliable D call. The germline V gene encodes CDR1 MNHEY and CDR2 SVGAGI. Trimming took off 1 base at V and 0 bases at J, with 7 bases between the two ends. The CDR3 extends over 14 amino acids. Here the CDR3 reads CASSYLASSYEQYF. The CDR3 DNA reads as TGTGCCAGCAGTTACTTGGCCAGCTCCTACGAGCAGTACTTC.

The J gene is TRBJ2-7, the V gene TRBV7-8, with D unresolved. Trimming removed 5 bases from V and 2 bases from J, with 16 bases in between. In germline, CDR1 is SGHVS, CDR2 FQNEAQ. The CDR3 length is 15 residues. The CDR3, as DNA: TGTGCCAGCAGCCCAGTGGTCCAGGCACCCTACGAGCAGTACTTC. Translating it yields CASSPVVQAPYEQYF.

V is TRBV28 and J is TRBJ1-6, with D perhaps TRBD1 (5 bases). Trimming removed 8 bases at V and 0 bases at J, with 14 bases between. Germline CDR1 and CDR2: MDHEN and SYDVKM. The CDR3 contains 16 residues. CDR3 protein: CASDGTESSYNSPLHF. As DNA, the CDR3 is TGTGCCAGCGACGGGACGGAGAGCTCCTATAATTCACCCCTCCACTTT.

The chain is built from TRBV4-1 and TRBJ2-1; no reliable D call. Deletions cut 0 bases from V and 3 bases from J, with 9 bases between. Per the germline V gene, CDR1 is MGHRA and CDR2 is YSYEKL. The CDR3 is made up of 15 amino acids. DNA of the CDR3: TGCGCCAGCAGCCAAGAACGGGTTTACTACAATGAGCAGTTCTTC. Its translation: CASSQERVYYNEQFF.

This chain uses TRBV10-3 with TRBJ1-2; no firm D call. Deletions cut 8 bases from V and 0 bases from J, with 7 bases between. The CDR3 covers 12 residues. Germline CDR1 reads ENHRY; CDR2 reads SYGVKD. CDR3 amino acids: CAIRVSNYGYTF. CDR3 nucleotide sequence: TGTGCCATCCGGGTCTCTAACTATGGCTACACCTTC.

The chain uses TRBV19 and TRBJ2-7, with 11 nucleotides matching TRBD2. Unmatched junction bases numbered 4, after V lost 5 bases and J lost 1 base. Looked up from germline, CDR1 is LNHDA and CDR2 is SQIVND (reference sequence). There are 15 residues in the CDR3. CDR3 loop: CASSRSGRVSYEQYF. The CDR3 DNA follows: TGTGCCAGTAGTCGTAGCGGGAGGGTGTCCTACGAGCAGTACTTC.

The rearrangement joins TRBV19 to TRBJ2-3, with D possibly being TRBD2 (6 bases). CDR3 length: 15 amino acids. The germline V gene encodes CDR1 LNHDA and CDR2 SQIVND (reference sequence). V was pared by 3 bases and J by 3 bases, with 13 bases between. Here the CDR3 DNA reads TGTGCCAGTAGTATCGAAGGACTAAGAACAGATACGCAGTATTTT. This codes for CASSIEGLRTDTQYF.

This clone occurred a few times. This chain links TRBV30 with TRBJ1-3, with D perhaps matching TRBD1 (5 bases). Trimming shortened V by 2 bases and J by 0 bases, and 11 bases separated the two germline ends. The CDR3 has 15 amino acids. Germline values: CDR1 GTSNPN, CDR2 SVGIG (reference sequence). CDR3 nucleotide sequence: TGTGCCTGGAGTCGATTGGGGCCCTCTGGAAACACCATATATTTT. It encodes CAWSRLGPSGNTIYF.

This clone has a single count. J is TRBJ1-5 and V is TRBV3-1 (or the pseudogene TRBV3-2), with D hard to call. Germline V gene lookup returns CDR1 LGHDT and CDR2 YNNKEL (reference sequence). The CDR3 consists of 13 residues. Trimming stripped 6 bases from V and 4 bases from J, with 10 bases between. The CDR3 DNA sequence: TGTGCCAGCAGTCCTCAGGATAATCAGCCCCAGCATTTT. Translated: CASSPQDNQPQHF.

The chain joins TRBV7-9 to TRBJ1-2, with 8 positions matching TRBD1. The V and J ends lost 5 bases and 4 bases, in that order; junction bases with no gene match: 9. The CDR3 spans 15 residues. Germline CDR1 and CDR2: SEHNR and FQNEAQ (reference sequence). CDR3 bases: TGTGCCAGCAGCCCCTCCGGGACAGGCCTCTATGGCTACACCTTC. Its translation is CASSPSGTGLYGYTF.

The chain recombines TRBV7-6 with TRBJ2-5; D unclear. CDR3 length equals 14 residues. V lost 5 bases to trimming and J lost 4 bases, with 14 bases between them. The germline gives CDR1 SGHVS, CDR2 FNYEAQ. CDR3 nucleotide sequence: TGTGCCAGCAGCGGGGTAGGGTTGGGAGAGACCCAGTACTTC. As protein: CASSGVGLGETQYF.